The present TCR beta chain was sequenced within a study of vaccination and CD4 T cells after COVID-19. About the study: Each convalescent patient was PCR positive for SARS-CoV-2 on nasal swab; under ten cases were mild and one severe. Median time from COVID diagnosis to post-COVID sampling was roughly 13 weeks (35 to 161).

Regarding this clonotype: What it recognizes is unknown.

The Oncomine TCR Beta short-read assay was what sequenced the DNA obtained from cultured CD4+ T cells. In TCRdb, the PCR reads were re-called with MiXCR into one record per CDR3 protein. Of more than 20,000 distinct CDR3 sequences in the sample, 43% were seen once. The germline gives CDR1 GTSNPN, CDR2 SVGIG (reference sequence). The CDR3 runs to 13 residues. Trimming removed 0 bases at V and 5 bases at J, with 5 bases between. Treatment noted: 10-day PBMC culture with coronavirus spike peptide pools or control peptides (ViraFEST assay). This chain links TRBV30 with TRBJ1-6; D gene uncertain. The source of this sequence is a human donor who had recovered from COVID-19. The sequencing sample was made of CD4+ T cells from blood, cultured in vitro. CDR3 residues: CAWSVVDNSPLHF. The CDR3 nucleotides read TGTGCCTGGAGTGTCGTAGATAATTCACCCCTCCACTTT.